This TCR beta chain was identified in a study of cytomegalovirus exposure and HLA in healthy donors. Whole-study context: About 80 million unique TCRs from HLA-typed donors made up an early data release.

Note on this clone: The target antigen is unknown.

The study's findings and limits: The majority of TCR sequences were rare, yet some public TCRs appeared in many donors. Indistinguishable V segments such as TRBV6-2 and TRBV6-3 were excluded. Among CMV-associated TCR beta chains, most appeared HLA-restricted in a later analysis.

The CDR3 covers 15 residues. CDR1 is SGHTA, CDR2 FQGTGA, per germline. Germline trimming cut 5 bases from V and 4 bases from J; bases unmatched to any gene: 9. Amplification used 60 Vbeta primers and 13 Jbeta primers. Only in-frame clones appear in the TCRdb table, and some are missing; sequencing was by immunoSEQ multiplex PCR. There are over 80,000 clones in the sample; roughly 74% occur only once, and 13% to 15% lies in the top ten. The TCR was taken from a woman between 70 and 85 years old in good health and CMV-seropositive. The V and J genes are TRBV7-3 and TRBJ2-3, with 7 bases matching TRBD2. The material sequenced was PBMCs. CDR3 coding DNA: TGTGCCAGCAGCCCAGTTGGGGGGGGTTCAGATACGCAGTATTTT. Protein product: CASSPVGGGSDTQYF.